This T cell receptor beta chain was recovered during a study of control samples from healthy donors and cancer patients (dated by TCRdb to between 2020 and 2021). V loses 3 bases, J loses 5 bases, and the germline ends lie 16 bases apart. The CDR1 and CDR2 encoded by the germline V gene (reference sequence) are GTSNPN and SVGIG. The CDR3 numbers 14 residues from cysteine through phenylalanine. This entry keeps only the CDR3 DNA: 42 bases, framed from base 1. Libraries came from the immunoSEQ multiplex PCR assay. TCRdb took over this immuneACCESS table, retaining in-frame rearrangements with V and J assigned. Such tables are incomplete; in checked studies, under half of the missing clones stem from an unresolved V gene, and the remainder is unexplained. This sample comprises some 120,000 clones, 85% to 95% of them detected only once. The biggest ten clones account for 1.5% to 2% of the sample. Note on this clone: No cognate antigen has been identified for it. No qualities accompany the bases; no much larger clone lies one base away.

Recombination connected TRBV30 to TRBJ1-2, with no confidently assigned D gene. This receptor was taken from a man in his fifties with head and neck cancer. Material: PBMCs. The sequence in DNA is TGTGCCTGGAGCCACCCCGGGCGGATATATGGCTACACCTTC. Translated, it gives CAWSHPGRIYGYTF.